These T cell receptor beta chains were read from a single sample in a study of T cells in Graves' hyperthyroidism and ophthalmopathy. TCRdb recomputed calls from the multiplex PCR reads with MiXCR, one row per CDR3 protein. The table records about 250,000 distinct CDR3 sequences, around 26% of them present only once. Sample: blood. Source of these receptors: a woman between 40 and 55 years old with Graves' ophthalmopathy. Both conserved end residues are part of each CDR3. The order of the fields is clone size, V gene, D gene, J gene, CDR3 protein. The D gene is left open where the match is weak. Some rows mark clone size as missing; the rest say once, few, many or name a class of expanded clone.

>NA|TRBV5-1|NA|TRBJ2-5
CASSLKAPKETQYF
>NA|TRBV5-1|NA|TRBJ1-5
CASSLRDGAPYSNQPQHF
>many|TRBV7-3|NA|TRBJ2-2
CASATTGAGELFF
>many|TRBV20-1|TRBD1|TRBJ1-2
CSAQTGEVYGYTF
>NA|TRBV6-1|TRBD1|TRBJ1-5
CASSRPDRVNQPQHF
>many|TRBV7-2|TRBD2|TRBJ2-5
CASSFSGGPLGETQYF
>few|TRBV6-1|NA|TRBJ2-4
CASRSPLDGGNIQYF
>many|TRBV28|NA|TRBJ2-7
CASSFGRAYEQYF
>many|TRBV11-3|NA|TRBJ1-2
CASSLGNGYGYTF
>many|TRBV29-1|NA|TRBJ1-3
CSANRGNTIYF
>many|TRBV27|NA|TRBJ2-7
CASSLSASGPYEQYF
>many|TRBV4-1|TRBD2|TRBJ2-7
CASSRISGSSYEQYF
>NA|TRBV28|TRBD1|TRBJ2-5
CASSFGQAQETQYF
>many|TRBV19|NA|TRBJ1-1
CASTLTGREAFF
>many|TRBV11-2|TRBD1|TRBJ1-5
CASSFEGAGNQPQHF
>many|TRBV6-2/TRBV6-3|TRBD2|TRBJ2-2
CASSSPRTSGRSRTGELFF
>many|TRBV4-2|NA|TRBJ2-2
CASSQDYTRGTGELFF
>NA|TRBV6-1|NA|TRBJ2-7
CATGGPKTSYEQYF
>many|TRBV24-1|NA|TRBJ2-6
CATSGPTSGANVLTF
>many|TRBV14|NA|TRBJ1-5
CASSARINQPQHF
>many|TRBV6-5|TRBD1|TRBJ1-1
CASGQAGMNTEAFF
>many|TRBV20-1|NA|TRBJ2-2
CSARVERTNTGELFF
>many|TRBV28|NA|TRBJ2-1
CASSLGRFYNEQFF
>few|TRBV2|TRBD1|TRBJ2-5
CASSGQGSAETQYF
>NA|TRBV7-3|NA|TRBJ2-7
CASSDGQPAGEQYF
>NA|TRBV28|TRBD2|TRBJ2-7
CASTSVAGDLGGSYEQYF
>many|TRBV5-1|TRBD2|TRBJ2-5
CASSRTSGETQYF
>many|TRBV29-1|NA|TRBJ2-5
CSVEDTYQETQYF
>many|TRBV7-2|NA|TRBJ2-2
CASSRARLTYSTGELFF
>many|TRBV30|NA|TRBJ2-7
CAWRVSGAYEQYF
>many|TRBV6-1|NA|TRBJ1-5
CASSPGTTNQPQHF
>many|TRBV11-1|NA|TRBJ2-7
CASSPVIGQPTYEQYF
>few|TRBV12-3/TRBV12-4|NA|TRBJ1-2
CASSGQAYGYTF